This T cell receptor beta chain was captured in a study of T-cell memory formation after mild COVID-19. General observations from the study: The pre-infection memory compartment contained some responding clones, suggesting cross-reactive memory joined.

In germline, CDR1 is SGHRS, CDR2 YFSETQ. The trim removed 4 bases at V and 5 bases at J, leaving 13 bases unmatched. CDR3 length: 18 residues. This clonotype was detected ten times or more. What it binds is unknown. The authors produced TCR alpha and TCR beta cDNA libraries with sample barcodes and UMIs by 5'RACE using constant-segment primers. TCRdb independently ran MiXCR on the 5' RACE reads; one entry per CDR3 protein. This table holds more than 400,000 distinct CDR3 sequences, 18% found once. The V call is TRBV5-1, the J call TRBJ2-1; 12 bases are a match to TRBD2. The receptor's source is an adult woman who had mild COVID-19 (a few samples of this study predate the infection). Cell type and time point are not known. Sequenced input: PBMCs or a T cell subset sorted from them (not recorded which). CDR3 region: CASSIAKGTSGQNNEQFF. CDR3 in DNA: TGCGCCAGCAGCATCGCAAAGGGGACTAGCGGGCAGAACAATGAGCAGTTCTTC.